This T cell receptor beta chain appears in the sequencing data of a study of shared clonotypes between healthy human individuals. The trim removed 4 bases at V and 3 bases at J, leaving 6 bases unmatched. CDR3 size: 15 residues. Germline CDR1 reads SGDLS; CDR2 reads YYNGEE. The data were produced by immunoSEQ multiplex PCR, yet TCRdb's version contains in-frame clones alone and is incomplete. The table lists over 400,000 clones, approximately 78% of them singletons. Sequenced sample: PBMCs. The V call is TRBV9, the J call TRBJ2-5; 10 bases are shared with TRBD1. This sequence originates from a woman aged 40 to 55 in good health. Some clones in this sample may be carry-over from other donors' samples. CDR3 in DNA: TGTGCCAGCAGCCCAACCGGGACAGGGGAAGAGACCCAGTACTTC. Protein: CASSPTGTGEETQYF.